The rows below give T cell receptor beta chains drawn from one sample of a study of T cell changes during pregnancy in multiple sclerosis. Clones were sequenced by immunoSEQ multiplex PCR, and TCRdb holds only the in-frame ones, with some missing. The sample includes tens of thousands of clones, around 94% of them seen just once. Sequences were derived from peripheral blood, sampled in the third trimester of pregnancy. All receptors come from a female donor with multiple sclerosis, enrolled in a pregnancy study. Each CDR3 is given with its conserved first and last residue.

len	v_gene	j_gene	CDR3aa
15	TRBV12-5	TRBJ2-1	CASDDPGLADNEQFF
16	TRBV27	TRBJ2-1	CASSLWSSGWYNEQFF
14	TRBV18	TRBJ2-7	CASSPQTTGSEQYF
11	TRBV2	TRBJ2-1	CASVRVGEQFF
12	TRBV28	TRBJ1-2	CASRAGLYGYTF
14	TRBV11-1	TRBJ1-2	CASSLDTGNYGYTF
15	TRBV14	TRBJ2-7	CASSQDLPRSHEQYF
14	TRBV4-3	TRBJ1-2	CASSQDRGVYGYTF
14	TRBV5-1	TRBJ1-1	CASQRVSAFAEAFF
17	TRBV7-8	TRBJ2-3	CASSLAPPGGWADTQYF
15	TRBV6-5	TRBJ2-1	CASSRTSGPKGEQFF
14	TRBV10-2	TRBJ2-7	CATSGLADSYEQYF
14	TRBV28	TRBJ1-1	CASSLGRQNTEAFF
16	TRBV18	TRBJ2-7	CASSIKEASGAYEQYF